Listed below are T cell receptor beta chains from one sample, sequenced in a study of response to subunit inactivated influenza vaccine. TCRdb itself ran the RT-PCR reads through MiXCR, one entry per CDR3 protein. The sample consists of 650,000 to 800,000 distinct CDR3 sequences, 18% of them appearing once. The source was PBMCs from blood, collected about 5 days after vaccination. Every receptor here comes from a man in his fifties who received an inactivated influenza vaccine. CDR3s include the opening cysteine and the closing phenylalanine or tryptophan. A D gene is named only where the DNA matches it firmly. Some rows have no size entry. The others give once, few or many, or a class for an expanded clone.

j_call clone_size v_call d_call cdr3_aa cdr3_nt
TRBJ2-5 few TRBV5-1 TRBD1 CASTSGTVQETQYF TGCGCCAGCACCTCGGGGACAGTGCAAGAGACCCAGTACTTC
TRBJ2-2 few TRBV9 TRBD2 CASSPRTSGTGELFF TGTGCCAGCAGCCCCCGGACTAGCGGGACCGGGGAGCTGTTTTTT
TRBJ2-3 - TRBV12-3/TRBV12-4 TRBD1 CASSSTGGARDTQYF TGTGCCAGCAGTTCGACAGGGGGCGCGAGGGATACGCAGTATTTT
TRBJ2-7 - TRBV7-8 TRBD1 CASSIQQGISSYEQYF TGTGCCAGCAGCATACAACAGGGGATCAGCTCCTACGAGCAGTACTTC
TRBJ2-2 few TRBV7-9 - CASSFPPGTPGGELFF TGTGCCAGCAGCTTCCCCCCCGGGACCCCCGGAGGGGAGCTGTTTTTT
TRBJ2-3 - TRBV7-9 - CASITRGASDTDTQYF TGTGCCAGCATCACCAGGGGCGCTAGCGACACAGATACGCAGTATTTT
TRBJ2-3 many TRBV12-3/TRBV12-4 - CASDSGSTDTQYF TGTGCCAGCGACAGCGGGAGCACAGATACGCAGTATTTT
TRBJ2-7 - TRBV10-2 TRBD2 CASGTIAGGYEQYF TGCGCCAGCGGAACAATAGCGGGGGGATACGAGCAGTACTTC
TRBJ2-4 - TRBV5-1 - CASSLEGPRNIQYF TGCGCCAGCAGCTTGGAGGGACCACGAAACATTCAGTACTTC
TRBJ2-3 many TRBV28 TRBD2 CASSAPTSGRSTDTQYF TGTGCCAGCAGTGCCCCCACTAGCGGGAGAAGCACAGATACGCAGTATTTT
TRBJ2-3 - TRBV6-1 TRBD2 CASSKGLAGGPSDTQYF TGTGCCAGCAGTAAGGGACTAGCGGGAGGGCCCTCTGATACGCAGTATTTT
TRBJ1-2 - TRBV3-1 - CASSQDRRGYTF TGTGCCAGCAGCCAAGATCGGCGAGGCTACACCTTC
TRBJ2-1 many TRBV20-1 - CSARVGLPQNRVEQFF TGCAGTGCTAGAGTGGGACTCCCGCAAAACCGCGTTGAGCAGTTCTTC
TRBJ1-2 few TRBV10-3 TRBD1 CAISPKTGNGYTF TGTGCCATCAGCCCGAAGACAGGGAATGGCTACACCTTC
TRBJ2-2 many TRBV12-3/TRBV12-4 - CASRETGELFF TGTGCCAGCAGAGAGACCGGGGAGCTGTTTTTT
TRBJ1-5 - TRBV12-3/TRBV12-4 - CASSPGTYLQHF TGTGCCAGCAGTCCAGGGACATATCTCCAGCATTTT
TRBJ2-1 - TRBV2 TRBD1 CASSEDRGYQFF TGTGCCAGCAGTGAGGACAGGGGGTACCAGTTCTTC
TRBJ2-1 few TRBV20-1 TRBD2 CSAIWRILTSGLVNEQFF TGCAGTGCTATATGGCGGATACTGACTAGCGGTTTGGTCAATGAGCAGTTCTTC
TRBJ2-1 - TRBV12-5 - CASGLDSGVHNEQFF TGTGCTAGTGGTTTGGACAGTGGGGTCCACAATGAGCAGTTCTTC
TRBJ2-2 - TRBV28 - CASSPDLAWATGELFF TGTGCCAGCAGCCCTGATCTAGCGTGGGCAACCGGGGAGCTGTTTTTT
TRBJ2-4 few TRBV7-2 - CASSLDLGPRYF TGTGCCAGCAGCTTAGATTTGGGACCTCGGTACTTC
TRBJ2-1 few TRBV20-1 - CSAIMDTLSYNEQFF TGCAGTGCTATAATGGACACACTCTCCTACAATGAGCAGTTCTTC
TRBJ2-5 many TRBV12-3/TRBV12-4 - CASSPATFEETQYF TGTGCCAGCAGCCCCGCAACCTTTGAAGAGACCCAGTACTTC
TRBJ1-6 - TRBV20-1 - CSATATESSYNSPLHF TGCAGTGCCACGGCGACCGAGAGCTCCTATAATTCACCCCTCCACTTT
TRBJ2-1 - TRBV7-6 - CASSLGGGAFISNEQFF TGTGCCAGCAGCTTAGGGGGGGGGGCCTTCATTTCCAATGAGCAGTTCTTC
TRBJ2-7 - TRBV10-2 TRBD1 CASSEPGTGISYEQYF TGCGCCAGCAGCGAACCCGGGACAGGGATCTCCTACGAGCAGTACTTC
TRBJ2-7 few TRBV6-2/TRBV6-3 - CASSYGHETREYF TGTGCCAGCAGTTACGGCCACGAGACTAGAGAGTACTTC
TRBJ2-1 - TRBV28 TRBD2 CASIGTSGRYGDEQFF TGTGCCAGCATTGGGACTAGCGGGAGATATGGCGATGAGCAGTTCTTC
TRBJ1-2 few TRBV20-1 - CSALTANYGYTF TGCAGTGCGCTCACCGCTAACTATGGCTACACCTTC
TRBJ1-5 - TRBV11-2 - CASSLVPYQPFAQGSNQPQHF TGTGCCAGCAGCTTAGTACCTTATCAGCCATTTGCCCAGGGTAGCAATCAGCCCCAGCATTTT
TRBJ2-3 few TRBV5-6 - CASGTRVTQYF TGTGCCAGCGGCACTAGAGTTACGCAGTATTTT
TRBJ2-1 many TRBV7-2 TRBD2 CASSLSFGGASLNEQFF TGTGCCAGCAGCTTAAGTTTCGGGGGGGCTAGTCTCAATGAGCAGTTCTTC
TRBJ2-3 few TRBV7-2 TRBD2 CASSFWEREGRDTQYF TGTGCCAGCAGCTTCTGGGAGCGGGAGGGGAGAGATACGCAGTATTTT
TRBJ2-7 - TRBV18 TRBD1 CASSPWTGFHEQYF TGTGCCAGCTCACCCTGGACAGGGTTCCACGAGCAGTACTTC
TRBJ1-5 few TRBV12-3/TRBV12-4 - CASTKGGRGNQPQHF TGTGCCAGCACCAAAGGGGGGCGCGGCAATCAGCCCCAGCATTTT
TRBJ2-4 many TRBV12-3/TRBV12-4 TRBD1 CASSPDRGLAIQYF TGTGCCAGCAGTCCCGACAGGGGGCTGGCCATTCAGTACTTC
TRBJ1-1 - TRBV5-1 - CASSLAQAARTEAFF TGCGCCAGCAGCTTGGCGCAGGCCGCACGGACTGAAGCTTTCTTT
TRBJ1-2 - TRBV12-3/TRBV12-4 TRBD1 CASSSPRDSLKGYGYTF TGTGCCAGCAGTTCGCCTAGGGACAGCTTGAAGGGCTATGGCTACACCTTC
TRBJ2-1 few TRBV6-2/TRBV6-3 TRBD1 CASKTGQLSSYNEQFF TGTGCCAGCAAAACGGGACAGCTAAGCTCCTACAATGAGCAGTTCTTC
TRBJ1-1 few TRBV11-1 - CASSLAMGWGAPDTEAFF TGTGCCAGCAGCTTAGCGATGGGGTGGGGAGCCCCTGACACTGAAGCTTTCTTT
TRBJ1-6 - TRBV25-1 TRBD1 CASRPPDGQGQNSPLHF TGTGCCAGCCGACCCCCGGACGGACAGGGGCAGAATTCACCCCTCCACTTT
TRBJ2-1 many TRBV29-1 - CSVLGSSYNEQFF TGCAGCGTTCTAGGTTCCTCCTACAATGAGCAGTTCTTC
TRBJ2-5 few TRBV5-1 - CASSLATSPVETQYF TGCGCCAGCAGCTTGGCAACATCTCCCGTGGAGACCCAGTACTTC
TRBJ2-2 - TRBV18 TRBD1 CASSLRPTGTGRTGELFF TGTGCCAGCTCCCTACGACCCACCGGGACAGGTCGCACCGGGGAGCTGTTTTTT
TRBJ2-3 - TRBV28 - CASSQSAMKRVADTQYF TGTGCCAGCAGCCAATCAGCGATGAAGCGGGTGGCAGATACGCAGTATTTT
TRBJ1-5 few TRBV6-5 - CASSSRFDQPQHF TGTGCCAGCAGTTCCCGGTTTGATCAGCCCCAGCATTTT
TRBJ2-7 - TRBV10-3 - CAISGTDYEQYF TGTGCCATCAGTGGGACAGACTACGAGCAGTACTTC
TRBJ1-6 few TRBV20-1 - CSAAGQADNSPLHF TGCAGTGCAGCGGGGCAGGCGGATAATTCACCCCTCCACTTT
TRBJ2-5 - TRBV28 - CASSLWVGRGVGGETQYF TGTGCCAGCAGTTTATGGGTCGGCAGGGGCGTCGGGGGAGAGACCCAGTACTTC
TRBJ2-7 - TRBV7-2 TRBD2 CASSSTSGGLGAYF TGTGCCAGCAGCTCGACTAGCGGGGGATTGGGAGCGTACTTC
TRBJ1-2 - TRBV10-3 - CAISELSGGTYGYTF TGTGCCATCAGTGAGTTGTCAGGTGGCACCTATGGCTACACCTTC
TRBJ2-7 few TRBV3-1 TRBD1 CASSGRGREQYF TGTGCCAGCAGCGGAAGGGGGCGCGAGCAGTACTTC
TRBJ2-6 - TRBV12-3/TRBV12-4 - CASRLWGANVLTF TGTGCCAGCAGGCTTTGGGGGGCCAACGTCCTGACTTTC
TRBJ2-3 - TRBV5-1 - CASSRTDTDTQYF TGCGCCAGCAGCCGGACAGACACAGATACGCAGTATTTT
TRBJ2-7 few TRBV10-3 - CAISGGDISRFSYEQYF TGTGCCATCAGTGGGGGGGACATTTCACGCTTCTCCTACGAGCAGTACTTC
TRBJ1-1 few TRBV20-1 - CSARERGRVLDTEAFF TGCAGTGCTAGAGAACGGGGGAGGGTCTTGGACACTGAAGCTTTCTTT
TRBJ2-3 few TRBV5-5 - CASSTTPTDTQYF TGTGCCAGCAGCACAACCCCCACAGATACGCAGTATTTT
TRBJ2-3 few TRBV10-3 TRBD1 CAISRDRLASTDTQYF TGTGCCATCAGCCGGGACAGGTTAGCTAGCACAGATACGCAGTATTTT
TRBJ2-3 few TRBV4-3 - CASSQDISSDTQYF TGCGCCAGCAGCCAAGATATATCCTCAGATACGCAGTATTTT
TRBJ2-1 many TRBV24-1 TRBD2 CATGFGGGSPYNEQFF TGTGCCACTGGGTTTGGGGGGGGATCCCCCTACAATGAGCAGTTCTTC